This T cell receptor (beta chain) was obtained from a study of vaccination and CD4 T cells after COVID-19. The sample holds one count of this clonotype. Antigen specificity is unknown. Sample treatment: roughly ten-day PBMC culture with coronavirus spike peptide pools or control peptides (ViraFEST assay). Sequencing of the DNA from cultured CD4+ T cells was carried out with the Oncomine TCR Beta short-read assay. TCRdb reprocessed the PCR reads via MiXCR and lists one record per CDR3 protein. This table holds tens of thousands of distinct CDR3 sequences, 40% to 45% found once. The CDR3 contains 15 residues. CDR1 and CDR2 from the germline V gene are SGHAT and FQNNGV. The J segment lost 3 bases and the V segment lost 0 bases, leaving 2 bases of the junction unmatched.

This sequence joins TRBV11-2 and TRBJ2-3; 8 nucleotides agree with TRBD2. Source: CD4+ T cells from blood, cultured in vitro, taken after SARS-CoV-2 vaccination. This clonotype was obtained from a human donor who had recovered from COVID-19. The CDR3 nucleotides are TGTGCCAGCAGCTTAGACGCGGGGGGAACAGATACGCAGTATTTT. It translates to CASSLDAGGTDTQYF.